The 2 T cell receptor beta chains below were found in one sample sequenced in a study of shared clonotypes between healthy human individuals. Repertoires were generated with immunoSEQ multiplex PCR, while TCRdb's copy carries only in-frame clones and drops some. The top ten hold around 1.5% of the sample, which has 950,000 to 1,300,000 clones, about 77% seen once. Sequenced sample: memory CD4+ T cells sorted from blood. As to subset: CD45RA-negative fraction. The receptors come from a man between 18 and 35 years old in good health.

The V and J genes are TRBV7-2 and TRBJ2-5, with no clear D. V gave up 1 base and J gave up 1 base, with 10 bases separating them. This CDR3 comprises 15 residues. Germline V lookup: CDR1 SGHTA, CDR2 FQGNSA. The CDR3 loop reads CASSLGSAGQETQYF. DNA for the CDR3: TGTGCCAGCAGCTTAGGGTCGGCAGGCCAAGAGACCCAGTACTTC. The full variable domain, with the rest looked up from reference TRBV7-2 and TRBJ2-5, is GAGVSQSPSNKVTEKGKDVELRCDPISGHTALYWYRQSLGQGLEFLIYFQGNSAPDKSGLPSDRFSAERTGGSVSTLTIQRTQQEDSAVYLCASSLGSAGQETQYFGPGTRLLVL.

CDR3 sequence: CASSQRDYGNEQFF. CDR3 nucleotides: TGTGCCAGCAGCCAGAGGGACTACGGTAATGAGCAGTTCTTC. The gene calls are TRBV4-2 and TRBJ2-1, with TRBD2 identical over 7 bases. V lost 3 bases and J lost 7; bases outside the gene matches: 6. Germline loops: CDR1 LGHNA, CDR2 YNFKEQ. There are 14 residues in the CDR3.